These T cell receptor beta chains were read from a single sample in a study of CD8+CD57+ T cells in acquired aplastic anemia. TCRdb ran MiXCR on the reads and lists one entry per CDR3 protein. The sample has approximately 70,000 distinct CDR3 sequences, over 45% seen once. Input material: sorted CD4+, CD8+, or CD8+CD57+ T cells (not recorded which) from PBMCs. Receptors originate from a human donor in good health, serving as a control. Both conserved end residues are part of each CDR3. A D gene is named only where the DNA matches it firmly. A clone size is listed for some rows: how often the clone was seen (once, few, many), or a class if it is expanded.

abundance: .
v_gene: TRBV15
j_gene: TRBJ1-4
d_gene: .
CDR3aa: CATQTPTNEKLFF
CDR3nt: TGTGCCACCCAGACACCAACTAATGAAAAACTGTTTTTT

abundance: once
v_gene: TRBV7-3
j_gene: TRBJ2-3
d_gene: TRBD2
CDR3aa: CASSLGLAGSTDTQYF
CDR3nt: TGTGCCAGCAGCCTAGGACTAGCGGGAAGCACAGATACGCAGTATTTT

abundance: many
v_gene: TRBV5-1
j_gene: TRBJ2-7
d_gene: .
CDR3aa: CASSLEPRWTPRTTSYEQYF
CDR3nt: TGCGCCAGCAGCTTGGAACCTAGGTGGACTCCACGCACCACCTCCTACGAGCAGTACTTC

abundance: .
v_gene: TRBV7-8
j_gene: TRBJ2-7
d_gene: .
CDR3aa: CASSPRGREQYF
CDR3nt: TGTGCCAGCAGCCCCAGGGGTCGCGAGCAGTACTTC

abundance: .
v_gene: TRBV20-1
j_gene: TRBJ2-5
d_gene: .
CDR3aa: CSARPSGRAQETQYF
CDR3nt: TGCAGTGCTCGCCCTTCAGGGAGAGCTCAAGAGACCCAGTACTTC

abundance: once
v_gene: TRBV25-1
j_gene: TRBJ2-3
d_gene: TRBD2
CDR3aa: CASSIGTSGYTDTQYF
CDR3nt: TGTGCCAGCAGCATCGGGACTAGCGGCTACACAGATACGCAGTATTTT

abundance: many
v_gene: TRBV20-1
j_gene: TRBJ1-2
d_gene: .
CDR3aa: CSARESYGYTF
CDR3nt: TGCAGTGCTAGAGAGAGCTATGGCTACACCTTC

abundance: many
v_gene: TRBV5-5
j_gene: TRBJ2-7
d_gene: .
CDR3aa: CASEPSSRGRNEQYF
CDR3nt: TGTGCCAGCGAGCCTTCTTCTAGAGGTAGGAACGAGCAGTACTTC

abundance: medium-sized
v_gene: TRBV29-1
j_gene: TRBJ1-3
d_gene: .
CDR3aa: CSGGQGNTIYF
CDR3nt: TGCAGCGGAGGACAGGGAAACACCATATATTTT

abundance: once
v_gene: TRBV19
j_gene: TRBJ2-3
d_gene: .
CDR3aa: CASSIRSYTDTQYF
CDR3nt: TGTGCCAGTAGTATCAGGTCTTACACAGATACGCAGTATTTT

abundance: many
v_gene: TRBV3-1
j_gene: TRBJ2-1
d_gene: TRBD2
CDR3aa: CASSPSGRPNEQFF
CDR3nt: TGTGCCAGCAGCCCTAGCGGGAGGCCCAATGAGCAGTTCTTC

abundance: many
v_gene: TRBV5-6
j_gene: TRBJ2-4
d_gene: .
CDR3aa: CASSLLSDDLALAKNIQYF
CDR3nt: TGTGCCAGCAGCTTGTTATCCGACGACTTGGCCTTAGCCAAAAACATTCAGTACTTC

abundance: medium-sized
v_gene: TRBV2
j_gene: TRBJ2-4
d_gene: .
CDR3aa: CASSLYGNIQYF
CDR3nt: TGTGCCAGCAGCCTCTACGGAAACATTCAGTACTTC